A selection of T cell receptor beta chains follows, all from one sample in a study of blood T cells in healthy people across ages. TCRdb reanalysed the 5' RACE reads using MiXCR and keeps one entry per CDR3 protein. The sample has some 760,000 distinct CDR3 sequences, more than 20% seen once. This same sample was also taken into another study, of T cells of mothers and their children.

The material sequenced was blood. The origin of the receptors is a boy aged 10-17 years in good health. Each CDR3 is given with its conserved first and last residue. The D gene is left open where the match is weak. The listing skips clone size in some rows; elsewhere it reads once, few, many or a size class.

J gene,clone size,D gene,V gene,CDR3 protein,CDR3 DNA
TRBJ2-6,NA,TRBD1,TRBV5-6,CASGQASGANVLTF,TGTGCCAGCGGACAGGCCTCTGGGGCCAACGTCCTGACTTTC
TRBJ1-2,few,NA,TRBV20-1,CSARSGRGYYGYTF,TGCAGTGCTAGATCGGGGCGAGGGTACTATGGCTACACCTTC
TRBJ2-7,NA,TRBD1,TRBV7-9,CASSLGVGTGGYEQYF,TGTGCCAGCAGCTTAGGGGTTGGGACAGGTGGCTACGAGCAGTACTTC
TRBJ1-5,NA,NA,TRBV6-2/TRBV6-3,CASSYSRGPFGNQPQHF,TGTGCCAGCAGTTACTCGAGGGGTCCTTTCGGCAATCAGCCCCAGCATTTT
TRBJ1-2,few,NA,TRBV27,CASSLSFSSQFDYGYTF,TGTGCCAGCAGTTTATCGTTTTCGTCACAGTTCGATTATGGCTACACCTTC
TRBJ1-2,NA,TRBD1,TRBV4-1,CASSPIGTGKRFGYGHTF,TGCGCCAGCAGCCCGATCGGGACAGGGAAAAGGTTTGGCTATGGCCACACCTTC
TRBJ2-7,NA,TRBD1,TRBV7-2,CASSGTGTGGYEQYF,TGTGCCAGCAGCGGGACCGGGACAGGGGGCTACGAGCAGTACTTC
TRBJ2-1,NA,TRBD2,TRBV2,CASSDTSGNNEQFF,TGTGCCAGCAGTGATACTAGCGGCAACAATGAGCAGTTCTTC
TRBJ1-5,NA,NA,TRBV14,CASSGQPQHF,TGTGCCAGCAGTGGTCAGCCCCAGCATTTT
TRBJ2-5,NA,NA,TRBV7-9,CASSPQSQNQETQYF,TGTGCCAGCAGCCCTCAGTCTCAAAACCAAGAGACCCAGTACTTC
TRBJ2-3,NA,NA,TRBV2,CATHIRQTGDTQYF,TGTGCCACCCATATCCGACAGACAGGAGATACGCAGTATTTT
TRBJ1-1,NA,NA,TRBV19,CASSIGRTAMNTEAFF,TGTGCCAGTAGTATAGGCAGGACCGCCATGAACACTGAAGCTTTCTTT
TRBJ2-3,NA,NA,TRBV20-1,CSPDWSTDTQYF,TGCAGTCCGGACTGGAGCACAGATACGCAGTATTTT
TRBJ2-4,NA,NA,TRBV20-1,CSAEPRENIQYF,TGCAGTGCAGAGCCTCGGGAAAACATTCAGTACTTC
TRBJ1-1,NA,TRBD1,TRBV6-6,CASSSDREVITEAFF,TGTGCCAGCAGTTCCGACAGGGAAGTAATCACTGAAGCTTTCTTT
TRBJ1-1,NA,NA,TRBV9,CASSVSPGMNTEAFF,TGTGCCAGCAGCGTATCCCCTGGGATGAACACTGAAGCTTTCTTT
TRBJ1-1,few,NA,TRBV7-9,CASTGLDTEAFF,TGTGCCAGCACGGGGCTGGACACTGAAGCTTTCTTT
TRBJ2-5,NA,TRBD1,TRBV29-1,CSVKQGGSLGETQYF,TGCAGCGTGAAACAGGGGGGAAGTCTGGGGGAGACCCAGTACTTC
TRBJ2-7,NA,NA,TRBV12-3/TRBV12-4,CASSYFGGSYEQYF,TGTGCCAGCAGTTATTTCGGCGGAAGCTACGAGCAGTACTTC
TRBJ2-7,few,NA,TRBV6-2/TRBV6-3,CASTNPRTAAYEQYF,TGTGCCAGCACCAACCCACGGACTGCAGCCTACGAGCAGTACTTC
TRBJ2-3,NA,NA,TRBV2,CASSTGQSTDTQYF,TGTGCTAGCAGCACGGGACAAAGCACAGATACGCAGTATTTT
TRBJ2-3,NA,TRBD1,TRBV4-2,CASSQDGDRGWNTQYF,TGTGCCAGCAGCCAAGATGGGGACAGGGGCTGGAATACGCAGTATTTT
TRBJ2-1,few,NA,TRBV7-2,CASSLGLMNEQFF,TGTGCCAGCAGCTTAGGGCTAATGAATGAGCAGTTCTTC
TRBJ1-1,NA,TRBD1,TRBV7-2,CASSLGQDFTEAFF,TGTGCCAGCAGCCTCGGACAGGATTTCACTGAAGCTTTCTTT
TRBJ1-4,NA,NA,TRBV6-5,CASSYSIPPATNEELFF,TGTGCCAGCAGTTACTCGATTCCACCGGCAACTAATGAAGAACTGTTTTTT
TRBJ2-3,NA,NA,TRBV28,CASSPGRRRDTQYF,TGTGCCAGCAGTCCCGGACGGAGGAGGGATACGCAGTATTTT
TRBJ2-7,NA,NA,TRBV4-1,CASSQDILNALEQYF,TGCGCCAGCAGCCAAGATATCCTGAACGCTCTCGAGCAGTACTTC
TRBJ2-1,NA,NA,TRBV5-1,CASSLEFGRYNEQFF,TGCGCCAGCAGCTTGGAGTTTGGGAGATACAATGAGCAGTTCTTC
TRBJ2-1,few,NA,TRBV12-3/TRBV12-4,CASGRLNKLYNEQFF,TGTGCCAGCGGGCGACTAAATAAGCTATACAATGAGCAGTTCTTC
TRBJ1-4,NA,NA,TRBV5-1,CASSEGASEKLFF,TGCGCCAGCAGCGAGGGAGCTTCTGAAAAACTGTTTTTT
TRBJ2-5,few,NA,TRBV7-2,CASSPRGRTQETQYF,TGTGCCAGCAGCCCCAGGGGGAGGACCCAAGAGACCCAGTACTTC
TRBJ2-5,NA,NA,TRBV5-6,CASSPEGRPGETQYF,TGTGCCAGCAGCCCTGAGGGTCGTCCCGGAGAGACCCAGTACTTC
TRBJ2-1,NA,NA,TRBV28,CASRRSGVEQFF,TGTGCCAGCAGGCGATCAGGAGTTGAGCAGTTCTTC
TRBJ2-1,few,TRBD1,TRBV6-5,CATQRTGYNEQFF,TGTGCCACCCAAAGGACAGGCTACAATGAGCAGTTCTTC
TRBJ2-5,NA,TRBD2,TRBV20-1,CSASSLAGFQTQYF,TGCAGTGCTAGTAGTCTAGCGGGTTTTCAGACCCAGTACTTC
TRBJ2-7,NA,NA,TRBV6-5,CASSYSYQGDSYEQYF,TGTGCCAGCAGTTACTCTTACCAGGGAGACTCCTACGAGCAGTACTTC
TRBJ2-5,few,NA,TRBV6-2/TRBV6-3,CASTNLGETQYF,TGTGCCAGCACCAACCTAGGGGAGACCCAGTACTTC
TRBJ1-5,NA,TRBD1,TRBV6-2/TRBV6-3,CASSDWDSADQPQHF,TGTGCCAGCAGTGACTGGGACAGCGCAGATCAGCCCCAGCATTTT
TRBJ2-5,many,NA,TRBV29-1,CSVVNQETQYF,TGCAGCGTTGTGAATCAAGAGACCCAGTACTTC
TRBJ2-1,NA,TRBD2,TRBV20-1,CSASGGLAGNEQFF,TGCAGTGCTAGTGGGGGACTAGCAGGCAATGAGCAGTTCTTC
TRBJ2-1,NA,NA,TRBV5-1,CASRRTTLLYNEQFF,TGCGCCAGCAGACGCACCACCCTTCTTTACAATGAGCAGTTCTTC
TRBJ2-7,few,NA,TRBV20-1,CSAVVVREWGREQYF,TGCAGTGCAGTGGTGGTGAGGGAGTGGGGGCGCGAGCAGTACTTC
TRBJ2-5,NA,TRBD2,TRBV12-3/TRBV12-4,CASSHGLVEETQYF,TGTGCCAGCAGTCACGGACTAGTAGAAGAGACCCAGTACTTC